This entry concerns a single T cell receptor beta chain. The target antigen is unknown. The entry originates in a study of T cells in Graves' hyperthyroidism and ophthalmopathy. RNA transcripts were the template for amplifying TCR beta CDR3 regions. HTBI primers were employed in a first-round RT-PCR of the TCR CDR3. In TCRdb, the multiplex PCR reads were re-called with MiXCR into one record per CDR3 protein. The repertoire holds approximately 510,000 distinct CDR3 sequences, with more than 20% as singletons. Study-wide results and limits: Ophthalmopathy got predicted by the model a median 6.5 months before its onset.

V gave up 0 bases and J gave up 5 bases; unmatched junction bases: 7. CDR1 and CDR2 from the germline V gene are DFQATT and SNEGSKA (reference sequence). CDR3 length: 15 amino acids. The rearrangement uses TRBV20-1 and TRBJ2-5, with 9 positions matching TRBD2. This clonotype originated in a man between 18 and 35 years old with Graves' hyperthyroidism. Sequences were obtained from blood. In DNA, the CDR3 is TGCAGTGCTAGAGACAGCGGGGGGCCGGTGGAGACCCAGTACTTC. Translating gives CSARDSGGPVETQYF.